The 6 T cell receptor beta chains presented below share a single source sample, sequenced in a study of OX40 agonist ivuxolimab in advanced cancers. Clones were read by immunoSEQ multiplex PCR, and TCRdb kept only the in-frame ones, dropping some. The sample records roughly 92,000 clones, under 95% being singletons. The source material was CD4+ or CD8+ T cells sorted from blood, sampled in a trial of the OX40 agonist ivuxolimab. These receptors were collected from an adult with an advanced solid tumor such as melanoma, head and neck, liver or kidney cancer.

This clone was seen a handful of times. CDR3: CASSISSGQPQHF. The CDR3 DNA reads TGTGCCAGCAGCATCAGCTCAGGGCAGCCCCAGCATTTT. J is TRBJ1-5 and V is TRBV9; D might be TRBD1 (5 bases). Germline V lookup: CDR1 SGDLS, CDR2 YYNGEE. The CDR3 is 13 amino acids. Trimming left V 4 bases short and J 7 bases short, with 12 bases between.

The chain joins TRBV27 to TRBJ2-1; D is ambiguous. Germline CDR1 is MNHEY and CDR2 is SMNVEV (reference sequence). The CDR3 has 12 residues. V lost 8 bases to trimming and J lost 7 bases, with 12 bases between them. The CDR3 region is CASGPSLNEQFF. The CDR3 nucleotides are TGTGCCAGCGGGCCGTCTTTGAATGAGCAGTTCTTC.

The V call is TRBV13, the J call TRBJ2-3; TRBD2 aligns across 11 bases. CDR3 length equals 15 residues. V shed 4 bases, J shed 5 bases, and the junction held 5 bases outside the gene matches. CDR1 is PRHDT, CDR2 FYEKMQ, per germline (reference sequence). The CDR3 coding sequence is TGTGCCAGCAGCTCTAGCGGGGGGTCCGAAGATACGCAGTATTTT. It encodes CASSSSGGSEDTQYF.

V is TRBV10-2 and J is TRBJ2-2, with 12 bases lining up with TRBD2. Germline loops: CDR1 WSHSY, CDR2 SAAADI. The CDR3 loop spans 15 amino acids. Losses at the gene ends were 8 bases for V and 5 bases for J; bases not matched to a gene: 6. CDR3 DNA: TGCGCCAGCGGAACTAGCGGGAGGAGTACCGGGGAGCTGTTTTTT. Amino acids: CASGTSGRSTGELFF.

V and J are TRBV7-9 and TRBJ1-1, with D perhaps TRBD1 (5 bases). V was cut by 5 bases and J by 11 bases, with 15 bases left in between. CDR1 is SEHNR, CDR2 FQNEAQ, per germline (reference sequence). The CDR3 contains 12 residues. The CDR3 spells CASSPEQGWAFF. CDR3 DNA: TGTGCCAGCAGCCCTGAGCAGGGTTGGGCTTTCTTT.

V usage is TRBV6-5 and J usage is TRBJ1-3, with D tentatively TRBD1 (5 bases). The CDR3 extends over 13 amino acids. The germline V and J ends were trimmed by 6 bases and 0 bases, with 6 bases remaining between them. Germline V gene data show CDR1 as MNHEY and CDR2 as SVGAGI. CDR3 DNA sequence: TGTGCCAGCAGCCAGGGCTCTGGAAACACCATATATTTT. This encodes CASSQGSGNTIYF.